Detailed here is one T cell receptor beta chain. Per the original data handling: Quantification of nucleated cells was approximated via reference gene primer amplification. Here immunoSEQ multiplex PCR was the method, and the copy in TCRdb shows in-frame clones only, minus some. V and J calls plus clone size are reproduced from that table; the DNA served to infer D and trimming. The sample carries fewer than 85,000 clones, roughly 90% recorded once. This specimen belongs to a study of blood T cell repertoires in COVID-19. Study as a whole: Sources were T cells, B-cell-depleted T cells, or PBMCs; the material itself was cDNA or gDNA.

The length of the CDR3 is 12 residues. Germline CDR1 and CDR2: MNHEY and SVGAGI. Trimming shortened V by 6 bases and J by 5 bases, and 11 bases separated the two germline ends. The sequencing sample was made of peripheral blood. The V and J genes are TRBV6-5 and TRBJ2-7, with a tentative D call TRBD1 (6 bases). The clonotype comes from a human donor in a cohort sampled during active COVID-19. CDR3 coding DNA: TGTGCCAGCAGCCAGGGGTTACACGAGCAGTACTTC. It is translated as CASSQGLHEQYF.